This entry is about one T cell receptor (beta chain). Its antigen is not identified. Assay used: immunoSEQ multiplex PCR; TCRdb lists only in-frame clones, some missing. This table holds 8,300 or so clones, about nine tenths found once. This entry belongs to a study of STAT3 mutations in large granular lymphocyte leukemia. Looking at the study overall: More than half of T-LGLL patients received immunosuppressive therapy.

CDR3 size: 16 residues. The junction had 14 bases not matched to a gene; V was cut back by 5 bases and J by 4 bases. In germline, CDR1 is SGHTA, CDR2 FQGNSA. Study-level points and caveats: Every T-LGLL patient had at least one immunodominant TCRbeta clonotype. In several patients, dominant TCR clone burden exceeded STAT3 mutant burden. In about 30% of the 18 patients, new TCR clonotypes emerged after therapy.

Material for sequencing was peripheral blood mononuclear cells. The source of this sequence is a man between 45 and 60 years old with T-cell large granular lymphocyte leukemia. Some clones in this sample may be carry-over from other donors' samples. The chain uses TRBV7-2 and TRBJ2-7; 7 nucleotides match TRBD2. The CDR3 is CASSGNAWEGRYEQYF. The CDR3 region has the DNA TGTGCCAGCAGCGGCAACGCATGGGAGGGCCGGTACGAGCAGTACTTC.